Included here is one T cell receptor (beta chain) sequence, with context. Its antigen is undetermined. The source of the sample is a study of PD-1 blockade in classical Hodgkin lymphoma. Study results and limitations: Newly diagnosed patients were reported to exhibit reduced baseline TCR diversity relative to healthy donors. Among the patients, those starting nivolumab under 1 year after ASCT were excluded. The authors have not defined what causes the repertoire differences, possibly disease activity or prior therapy.

Sequenced by immunoSEQ multiplex PCR; TCRdb stores in-frame clones only, minus some. The data show over 14,000 clones, 80% to 90% seen once. The CDR3 is made up of 16 amino acids. Trimming removed 3 bases from V and 6 bases from J, with 20 bases in between. Germline V lookup: CDR1 MNHEY, CDR2 SVGAGI. All patients relapsed after autologous stem cell transplantation, and brentuximab vedotin exposure varied. Sequenced here: peripheral blood mononuclear cells (PBMCs), sampled before the second cycle of nivolumab. The chain couples TRBV6-5 to TRBJ1-1; D may be TRBD1 (6 bases). This receptor was obtained from a human donor with classical Hodgkin lymphoma. The CDR3 spells CASSYMLQGNGAEAFF. The CDR3 DNA reads TGTGCCAGCAGTTATATGCTTCAGGGGAATGGCGCTGAAGCTTTCTTT.